The sample holds one count of the clone carrying this T cell receptor (beta chain). This record belongs to a study of blood T cell repertoires in COVID-19. Study-level information: Italy, Spain and the United States were the sources of the convalescent and acute COVID-19 samples. The analysed material was cDNA or gDNA that came from T cells, B-cell-depleted T cells, or PBMCs.

Sequencing used immunoSEQ multiplex PCR; TCRdb keeps in-frame clones, though not all of them. This sample has some 85,000 clones; 65% to 80% occur once, and the top ten carry around 21%. Germline assignment: CDR1 GTSNPN and CDR2 SVGIG (reference sequence). V dropped 0 bases and J dropped 7 bases, with 9 bases sitting between them. CDR3 length: 13 residues. This sequence joins TRBV30 and TRBJ1-4; no reliable D call. This TCR was recovered from a woman over 75 with active or convalescent COVID-19. What was sequenced was peripheral blood. The CDR3 DNA follows: TGTGCCTGGAGTGTGTCCGGGAGTGAAAAACTGTTTTTT. Translated: CAWSVSGSEKLFF.